This TCR beta chain was sequenced for a study of shared clonotypes between healthy human individuals. Some clones are missing from TCRdb's copy, which holds only in-frame ones; the method was immunoSEQ multiplex PCR. In the table there are a few million clones, more than 85% of which are singletons. Division of CD4+ cells produced a CD45RA+ naive subset and a CD45RA-negative memory subset. This CDR3 comprises 15 residues. In germline, CDR1 is SGHRS, CDR2 YFSETQ. V trimming: 1 base; J trimming: 5 bases; junction bases outside the gene matches: 4. The chain has TRBV5-1 and TRBJ2-1, with 9 bases identical to TRBD2. The sequence was obtained from a young man in good health. Some clones in this sample may be carry-over from other donors' samples. The sequenced sample consisted of naive CD4+ T cells from PBMCs. Subset noted: CD45RA+ positively selected. CDR3 coding DNA: TGCGCCAGCAGCTTGATAGCGGGAGCGAACAATGAGCAGTTCTTC. Residues: CASSLIAGANNEQFF. The whole variable domain, remainder taken from reference TRBV5-1 and TRBJ2-1, is KAGVTQTPRYLIKTRGQQVTLSCSPISGHRSVSWYQQTPGQGLQFLFEYFSETQRNKGNFPGRFSGRQFSNSRSEMNVSTLELGDSALYLCASSLIAGANNEQFFGPGTRLTVL.